This is a list of T cell receptor beta chains from one sample in a study of shared clonotypes between healthy human individuals. Measured with immunoSEQ multiplex PCR; TCRdb has only the in-frame clones, and not every one. This table has around 640,000 clones, 96% appearing once. Sequences were obtained from naive CD8+ T cells sorted from blood. The receptor source for this set is a woman between 25 and 40 years old in good health. Both conserved end residues are part of each CDR3. A D gene is named only where the DNA matches it firmly. Part of the rows lack a size; the others show once, few, many or a class for expanded clones.

TRBV6-5,TRBJ1-1,NA,NA,TGTGCCAGCAGTTATCTCAGGGGCTCGAACACTGAAGCTTTCTTT,CASSYLRGSNTEAFF
TRBV7-9,TRBJ2-7,NA,TRBD2,TGTGCCATATCCCCGGGGACTAGCAGCTCCTACGAGCAGTACTTC,CAISPGTSSSYEQYF
TRBV2,TRBJ2-5,NA,TRBD1,TGTGCCAGCAGTCCCGGGACAGGGGTTTTGGAGACCCAGTACTTC,CASSPGTGVLETQYF
TRBV28,TRBJ2-7,NA,TRBD2,TGTGCCAGCAGCACGACTAGCGGGACGGACGAGCAGTACTTC,CASSTTSGTDEQYF
TRBV29-1,TRBJ2-1,once,NA,TGCAGCGTACTTGGACTGGAATACAATGAGCAGTTCTTC,CSVLGLEYNEQFF
TRBV9,TRBJ2-1,once,NA,TGTGCCAGCAGCGTAGTTGGCAGGGGCATGGTCTTC,CASSVVGRGMVF
TRBV13,TRBJ2-7,NA,TRBD1,TGTGCCAGCAGCTTCAACAGGGGGCAGTTCGAGCAGTACTTC,CASSFNRGQFEQYF
TRBV9,TRBJ2-1,NA,TRBD2,TGTGCCAGCAGCGTAGGTGGGACTAGAGCCAATGAGCAGTTCTTC,CASSVGGTRANEQFF
TRBV27,TRBJ2-5,NA,TRBD2,TGTGCCAGCAGTTCCCGACTAGCGGGAGGGTTCCCTATGGAGACCCAGTACTTC,CASSSRLAGGFPMETQYF
TRBV5-1,TRBJ2-3,NA,TRBD2,TGCGCCAGCAGCTTGGAGGGACTAGCGGGGCAGGAAAATACGCAGTATTTT,CASSLEGLAGQENTQYF
TRBV4-2,TRBJ2-3,few,NA,TGTGCCAGCAGCCAAGATAGAGCGGTACCCACAGATACGCAGTATTTT,CASSQDRAVPTDTQYF
TRBV9,TRBJ2-7,NA,NA,TGTGCCAGCAGCGTAGGGGGGAAGGGCTACGAGCAGTACTTC,CASSVGGKGYEQYF
TRBV7-8,TRBJ1-1,NA,NA,TGTGCCAGCAGCCCCTTTTGGAACACTGAAGCTTTCTTT,CASSPFWNTEAFF
TRBV4-1,TRBJ2-7,NA,NA,TGCGCCAGCAGCCAAGAAGCAGGGGCCAACTCCTACGAGCAGTACTTC,CASSQEAGANSYEQYF
TRBV6-1,TRBJ2-1,NA,NA,TGTGCCAGCAGTGGAGAAATCAGGAGCGATTACAATGAGCAGTTCTTC,CASSGEIRSDYNEQFF
TRBV9,TRBJ1-1,NA,NA,TGTGCCAGCAGCGTGGAGGCCGGGAGGGCGGCTTTCTTT,CASSVEAGRAAFF
TRBV19,TRBJ1-6,NA,TRBD1,TGTGCCAGTAACGAGGACAGGGGAAACTATAATTCACCCCTCCACTTT,CASNEDRGNYNSPLHF
TRBV5-4,TRBJ2-7,once,TRBD1,TGTGCCAGCAGCTTGGGACAGGGTTTGCACGAGCAGTACTTC,CASSLGQGLHEQYF
TRBV27,TRBJ1-1,NA,NA,TGTGCCAGCAGTTTAATGGGGCCTAATGAAGCTTTCTTT,CASSLMGPNEAFF
TRBV6-1,TRBJ2-3,NA,NA,TGTGCCAGCAGGTCGCAGGGCCCGATCAAGCAGTATTTT,CASRSQGPIKQYF
TRBV7-6,TRBJ2-1,NA,NA,TGTGCCAGCAGCTACAATACTGGAGGGAACAATGAGCAGTTCTTC,CASSYNTGGNNEQFF
TRBV25-1,TRBJ2-1,NA,TRBD2,TGTGCCAGCAGTGAAGGGGGACTAACTAACAATGAGCAGTTCTTC,CASSEGGLTNNEQFF
TRBV7-8,TRBJ2-1,NA,TRBD1,TGTGCCAGCAGCTTTAACAGACAGGGTGACAATGAGCAGTTCTTC,CASSFNRQGDNEQFF
TRBV5-1,TRBJ2-7,NA,NA,TGCGCCAGCAGCTACCGCCTAGGGGAGGCCCTCTACGAGCAGTACTTC,CASSYRLGEALYEQYF
TRBV4-1,TRBJ1-5,NA,NA,TGCGCCAGCAGCCGGGAGTATAGCAATCAGCCCCAGCATTTT,CASSREYSNQPQHF